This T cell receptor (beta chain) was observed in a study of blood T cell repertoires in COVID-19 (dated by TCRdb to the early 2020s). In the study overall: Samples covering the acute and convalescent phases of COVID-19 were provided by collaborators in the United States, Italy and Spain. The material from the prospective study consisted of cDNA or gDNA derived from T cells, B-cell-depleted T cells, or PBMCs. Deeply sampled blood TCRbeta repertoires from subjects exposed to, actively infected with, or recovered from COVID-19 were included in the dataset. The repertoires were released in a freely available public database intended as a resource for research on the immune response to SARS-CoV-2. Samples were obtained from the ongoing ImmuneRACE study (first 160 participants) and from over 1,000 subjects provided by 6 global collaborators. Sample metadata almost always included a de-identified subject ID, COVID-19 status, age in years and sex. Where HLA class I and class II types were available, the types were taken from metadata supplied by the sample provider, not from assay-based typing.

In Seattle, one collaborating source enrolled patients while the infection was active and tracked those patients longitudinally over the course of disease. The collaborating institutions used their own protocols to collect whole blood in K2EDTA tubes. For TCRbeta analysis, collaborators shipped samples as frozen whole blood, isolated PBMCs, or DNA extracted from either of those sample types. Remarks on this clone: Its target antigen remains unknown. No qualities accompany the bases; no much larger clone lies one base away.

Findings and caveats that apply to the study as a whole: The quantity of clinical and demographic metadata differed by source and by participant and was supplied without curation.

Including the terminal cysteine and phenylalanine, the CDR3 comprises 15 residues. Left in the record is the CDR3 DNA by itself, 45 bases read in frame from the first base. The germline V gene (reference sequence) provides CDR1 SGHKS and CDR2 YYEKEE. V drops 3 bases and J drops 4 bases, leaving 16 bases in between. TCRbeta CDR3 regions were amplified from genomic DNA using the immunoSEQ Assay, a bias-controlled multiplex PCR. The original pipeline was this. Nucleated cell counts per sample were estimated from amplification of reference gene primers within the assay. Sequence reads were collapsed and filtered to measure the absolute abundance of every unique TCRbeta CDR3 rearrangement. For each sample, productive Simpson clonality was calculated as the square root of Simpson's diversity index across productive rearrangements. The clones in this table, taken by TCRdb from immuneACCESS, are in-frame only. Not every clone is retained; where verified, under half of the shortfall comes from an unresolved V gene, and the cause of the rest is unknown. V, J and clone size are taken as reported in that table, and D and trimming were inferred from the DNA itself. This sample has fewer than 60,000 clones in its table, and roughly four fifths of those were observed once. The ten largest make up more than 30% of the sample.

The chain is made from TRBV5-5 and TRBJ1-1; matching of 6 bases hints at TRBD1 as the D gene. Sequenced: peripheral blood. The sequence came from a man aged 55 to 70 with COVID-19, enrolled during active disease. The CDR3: CASSWAAGAGTEAFF. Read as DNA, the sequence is TGTGCCAGCAGCTGGGCGGCGGGGGCGGGCACTGAAGCTTTCTTT.